These 6 T cell receptor beta chains were sequenced from one sample in a study of tumor-infiltrating lymphocytes in primary liver carcinoma. The study extracted blood RNA from unsorted whole blood and also extracted germline DNA. Reverse transcription of about 0.5 ug total RNA with a constant-region primer produced TCR beta cDNA. It was through three nested multiplex PCR rounds of slightly modified ARM-PCR that TCR beta libraries arose. TRBV1-TRBV30 forward primers and a C-beta reverse primer were used in the first two PCR rounds, which each ran for about 10 cycles. MiXCR was run by TCRdb on the multiplex PCR reads, yielding one entry per CDR3 protein. Of some 320,000 distinct CDR3 sequences in the sample, 50% to 70% were seen once. Sequenced sample: peripheral blood. The receptor source for this set is a man in his forties with primary liver carcinoma and hepatitis B virus infection.

Comment on this clonotype: Germline and junction disagree at one end, which may indicate a read error. The V call is TRBV11-1, the J call TRBJ2-2, with TRBD2 as a possible D gene (5 bases). The germline gives CDR1 SGHAT, CDR2 FQDESV (reference sequence). The CDR3 sequence is 16 residues long. The CDR3 DNA sequence: TGTGCCAGCAGCATAGTTTGGAGCGGTACTACCGAGGAGCTGTTTTTT. The encoded protein is CASSIVWSGTTEELFF.

Remarks on this clonotype: At one end, the junction sequence differs from germline, possibly due to a read error. The genes are TRBV10-2 and TRBJ2-1, with 8 nucleotides matching TRBD2. There are 17 residues in the CDR3. Germline CDR1 and CDR2: WSHSY and SAAADI. The DNA of the CDR3 is TGCGCCAGAAGTGAGACCCCCCGGGCGGGAGGCTACAATGAGCAGTTCTTC. Its protein is CARSETPRAGGYNEQFF.

This clonotype was detected many times. This sequence joins TRBV11-2 and TRBJ2-7; 14 bases map to TRBD2. The CDR3 covers 15 residues. Germline V gene data show CDR1 as SGHAT and CDR2 as FQNNGV. The V gene end was trimmed by 4 bases and the J gene end by 5 bases; junction bases not matched to a gene: 4. Written as DNA, the CDR3 is TGTGCCAGCAGCTGGGGGACTAGCGGGAGAAACGAGCAGTACTTC. Its translation: CASSWGTSGRNEQYF.

This clonotype was seen many times. The V call is TRBV12-3 or TRBV12-4, the J call TRBJ2-7; tentatively, D is TRBD2 (6 bases). Trimming pared 7 bases from V and 2 bases from J, leaving 12 bases between. The CDR3 covers 13 residues. Written as DNA, the CDR3 is TGTGCCAGCAACCGTGGCGGGACCTACGAGCAGTACTTC. Translating it yields CASNRGGTYEQYF.

Details on this clonotype: A much bigger clone sits one base away, suggesting this may be a read error. The chain carries TRBV6-1 and TRBJ2-3, with TRBD2 matching over 11 bases. V lost 5 bases to trimming and J lost 5 bases; unmatched junction nucleotides: 3. The CDR3 loop spans 14 amino acids. CDR1 and CDR2 from the germline V gene are MNHNS and SASEGT. DNA for the CDR3: TGTGCCAGCAGTAGACTAGCGGGAATAGATACGCAGTATTTT. Residues: CASSRLAGIDTQYF.

Concerning this clonotype: This likely comes from a read error, as the CDR3 has no conserved phenylalanine or tryptophan at its end. The V call is TRBV11-2, the J call TRBJ2-6; the D is unclear. This CDR3 region has 15 residues. Germline CDR1 and CDR2: SGHAT and FQNNGV. V lost 2 bases and J 4 bases, leaving 9 bases between the germline ends. CDR3 DNA: TGTGCCAGCAGCTTACAGTGGGCCGGGGCCAACGTCCTGACTCTC. Translating it yields CASSLQWAGANVLTL.